This TCR beta chain was identified during a study of T-cell reconstitution after alpha-beta-depleted transplantation in children. This clonotype has just a few counts. Antigen: not known. Unique molecular identifiers were incorporated when the TCRbeta library was constructed. MiXCR, applied by TCRdb to the PCR reads, yields one record per CDR3 protein. The table lists about 210,000 distinct CDR3 sequences, about a sixth of them singletons. V shed 5 bases and J 7 bases; nucleotides not matched to a gene: 10. Germline CDR1 reads MNHEY; CDR2 reads SMNVEV (reference sequence). CDR3 length: 15 residues. General study results and limits: Recipient T cells and thymic progenitors that survived gave rise to the high TCRbeta diversity observed at day 60 in some patients. Among T cells one year after transplant, newly produced cells accounted for most counts and diversity. Alpha-beta T cells about two months after transplant reportedly derived from several hundred expanded graft clones.

V and J are TRBV27 and TRBJ1-2; TRBD1 agrees at 10 bases. The sequencing used PBMCs, mostly from graft donor cells, collected 360 days after TCRalphabeta/CD19-depleted stem cell transplant. This clonotype was obtained from a male patient between 2 and 10 years old who had a stem cell transplant for acute lymphoblastic leukemia, so the T cells may come from the graft donor. Here the CDR3 reads CASSPFRTGGSGYTF. The DNA for the CDR3 is TGTGCCAGCAGTCCATTCCGGACAGGGGGTAGTGGCTACACCTTC.